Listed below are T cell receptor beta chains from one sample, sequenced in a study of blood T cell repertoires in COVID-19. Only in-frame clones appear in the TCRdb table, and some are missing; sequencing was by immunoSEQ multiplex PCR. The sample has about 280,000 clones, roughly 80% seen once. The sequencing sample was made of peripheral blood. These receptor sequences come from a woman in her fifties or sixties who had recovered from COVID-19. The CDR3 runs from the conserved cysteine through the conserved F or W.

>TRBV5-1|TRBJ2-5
CASSLGGDRRETQYF
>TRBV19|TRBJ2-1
CASTPLAGTYNEQFF
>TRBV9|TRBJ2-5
CASSAHRDSQETQYF
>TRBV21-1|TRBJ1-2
CASSKFRGTGLPIYGYTF
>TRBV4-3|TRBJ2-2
CASSLGQGAGGELFF
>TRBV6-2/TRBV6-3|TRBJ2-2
CASSSGLAGVAGELFF
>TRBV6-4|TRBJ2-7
CASSERGGYEQYF
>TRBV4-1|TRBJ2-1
CASRQGLVGKRVEFF
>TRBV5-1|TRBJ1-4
CASSLDRQEKLFF
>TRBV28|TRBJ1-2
CASSLPGTPNYGYTF
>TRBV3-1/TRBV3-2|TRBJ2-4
CASSQDGGSGIQYF
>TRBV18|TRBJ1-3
CASSPARTGPTSGNTIYF
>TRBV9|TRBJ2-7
CASSASSGTGSYEQYF
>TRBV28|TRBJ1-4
CASRPSGEKLFF